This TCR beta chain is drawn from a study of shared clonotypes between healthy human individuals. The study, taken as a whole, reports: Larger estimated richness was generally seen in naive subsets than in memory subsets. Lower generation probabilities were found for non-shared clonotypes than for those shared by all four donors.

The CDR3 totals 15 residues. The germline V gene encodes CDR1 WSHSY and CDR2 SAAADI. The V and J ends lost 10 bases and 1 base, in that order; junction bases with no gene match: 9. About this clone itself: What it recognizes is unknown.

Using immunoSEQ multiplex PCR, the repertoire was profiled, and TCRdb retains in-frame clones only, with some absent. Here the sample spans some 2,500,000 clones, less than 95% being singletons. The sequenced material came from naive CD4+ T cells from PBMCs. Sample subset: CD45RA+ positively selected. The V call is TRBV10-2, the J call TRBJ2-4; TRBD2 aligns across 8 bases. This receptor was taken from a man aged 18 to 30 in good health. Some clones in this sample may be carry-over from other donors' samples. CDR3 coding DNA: TGCGCCACCGGGAGGGGCGCGAACGCCAAAAACATTCAGTACTTC. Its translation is CATGRGANAKNIQYF.